The rows below give T cell receptor beta chains drawn from one sample of a study of OX40 agonist ivuxolimab in advanced cancers. Generated by immunoSEQ multiplex PCR, the TCRdb table keeps only in-frame clones and is missing some. The table includes approximately 62,000 clones, around 89% detected once. This specimen consisted of CD4+ or CD8+ T cells sorted from blood, obtained in a trial of the OX40 agonist ivuxolimab. Receptor source: an adult with an advanced solid tumor such as melanoma, head and neck, liver or kidney cancer. CDR3s include the opening cysteine and the closing phenylalanine or tryptophan. Fields, in order: D gene, V gene, clone size, J gene, CDR3 protein, CDR3 DNA. D genes are given only for firm matches. Only some rows state a clone size, as once, few, many or a class for expanded clones.

D: .; V: TRBV5-6; size: .; J: TRBJ2-3; CDR3: CASSSFWGGQGSDTQYF; DNA: TGTGCCAGCAGCTCCTTTTGGGGGGGGCAAGGGTCGGATACGCAGTATTTT
D: .; V: TRBV25-1; size: medium-sized; J: TRBJ1-2; CDR3: CASSDVGNDYGYTF; DNA: TGTGCCAGCAGTGATGTAGGGAACGACTATGGCTACACCTTC
D: .; V: TRBV27; size: .; J: TRBJ2-7; CDR3: CASSRGAGEGYEQYF; DNA: TGTGCCAGCAGCAGAGGAGCAGGGGAGGGTTACGAGCAGTACTTC
D: TRBD1; V: TRBV2; size: .; J: TRBJ2-4; CDR3: CASIPLPGTGKPLAKNIQYF; DNA: TGTGCCAGCATCCCGCTTCCCGGGACAGGGAAGCCACTAGCCAAAAACATTCAGTACTTC
D: .; V: TRBV28; size: .; J: TRBJ1-5; CDR3: CASSLFGGQPQHF; DNA: TGTGCCAGCAGTTTATTCGGGGGCCAGCCCCAGCATTTT
D: .; V: TRBV27; size: .; J: TRBJ2-4; CDR3: CASSYGAGIQYF; DNA: TGTGCCAGCAGCTACGGGGCGGGCATTCAGTACTTC
D: TRBD1; V: TRBV15; size: .; J: TRBJ1-2; CDR3: CATSRVTDRGLGYTF; DNA: TGTGCCACCAGCAGAGTAACGGACAGGGGGCTAGGCTACACCTTC
D: .; V: TRBV7-9; size: once; J: TRBJ2-5; CDR3: CASSPPEGQETQYF; DNA: TGTGCCAGCAGCCCACCAGAGGGTCAAGAGACCCAGTACTTC
D: TRBD2; V: TRBV7-9; size: .; J: TRBJ2-7; CDR3: CASSPLAREGVYEQYF; DNA: TGTGCCAGCAGCCCATTGGCGCGGGAGGGAGTCTACGAGCAGTACTTC
D: .; V: TRBV27; size: .; J: TRBJ2-1; CDR3: CASSLTDSGAYNEQFF; DNA: TGTGCCAGCAGTCTCACCGATTCGGGGGCCTACAATGAGCAGTTCTTC
D: .; V: TRBV12-5; size: .; J: TRBJ2-3; CDR3: CASGLEGGGGRSGDTQYF; DNA: TGTGCTAGTGGTTTGGAAGGCGGCGGCGGCAGGTCGGGAGATACGCAGTATTTT
D: .; V: TRBV29-1; size: .; J: TRBJ1-1; CDR3: CSVERGLNTEAFF; DNA: TGCAGCGTTGAAAGGGGATTGAACACTGAAGCTTTCTTT
D: .; V: TRBV6-5; size: .; J: TRBJ2-3; CDR3: CASSYGHGTDTQYF; DNA: TGTGCCAGCAGTTACGGGCACGGCACAGATACGCAGTATTTT
D: TRBD2; V: TRBV19; size: few; J: TRBJ2-2; CDR3: CASRMGTSGENTGELFF; DNA: TGTGCCAGTAGAATGGGGACTAGCGGGGAGAACACCGGGGAGCTGTTTTTT
D: TRBD1; V: TRBV5-6; size: .; J: TRBJ1-5; CDR3: CASSLAGQGKKQPQHF; DNA: TGTGCCAGCAGCTTGGCGGGACAGGGGAAAAAACAGCCCCAGCATTTT
D: TRBD1; V: TRBV4-2; size: .; J: TRBJ2-2; CDR3: CASSQMVDRRTTGELFF; DNA: TGTGCCAGCAGCCAAATGGTGGACAGGAGGACCACCGGGGAGCTGTTTTTT
D: .; V: TRBV27; size: .; J: TRBJ1-6; CDR3: CASSQTGGNSPLHF; DNA: TGTGCCAGCAGTCAAACGGGGGGAAATTCACCCCTCCACTTT
D: .; V: TRBV14; size: .; J: TRBJ2-5; CDR3: CASSKVGEETQYF; DNA: TGTGCCAGCAGCAAGGTTGGGGAAGAGACCCAGTACTTC
D: .; V: TRBV5-6; size: .; J: TRBJ2-1; CDR3: CASSFGRSYNEQFF; DNA: TGTGCCAGCAGCTTCGGACGTTCCTACAATGAGCAGTTCTTC
D: .; V: TRBV29-1; size: .; J: TRBJ1-2; CDR3: CSVEDRQVEGYTF; DNA: TGCAGCGTTGAAGACAGACAGGTGGAGGGCTACACCTTC
D: .; V: TRBV13; size: .; J: TRBJ1-2; CDR3: CASSPGFNYGYTF; DNA: TGTGCCAGCAGCCCGGGGTTCAACTATGGCTACACCTTC
D: .; V: TRBV5-6; size: .; J: TRBJ1-5; CDR3: CASSVTGTYSNQPQHF; DNA: TGTGCCAGCAGCGTCACAGGGACCTATAGCAATCAGCCCCAGCATTTT
D: TRBD2; V: TRBV11-2; size: .; J: TRBJ2-5; CDR3: CASTLGRGRLETQYF; DNA: TGTGCCAGCACCCTAGGGAGGGGCCGGTTGGAGACCCAGTACTTC
D: .; V: TRBV5-4; size: .; J: TRBJ2-1; CDR3: CACPSGRDEQFF; DNA: TGTGCCTGCCCCTCCGGGAGAGATGAGCAGTTCTTC
D: .; V: TRBV11-2; size: .; J: TRBJ2-2; CDR3: CASSSVGARTGELFF; DNA: TGTGCCAGCAGCTCCGTGGGGGCTCGTACCGGGGAGCTGTTTTTT
D: TRBD1; V: TRBV16; size: .; J: TRBJ1-4; CDR3: CASSQQTGGELWFEKLFF; DNA: TGTGCCAGCAGCCAACAAACAGGGGGCGAGTTATGGTTCGAAAAACTGTTTTTT
D: .; V: TRBV12-5; size: .; J: TRBJ2-2; CDR3: CASALLTGELFF; DNA: TGTGCTAGTGCCCTACTGACCGGGGAGCTGTTTTTT
D: TRBD2; V: TRBV27; size: .; J: TRBJ2-3; CDR3: CASSSLLAGGADTQYF; DNA: TGTGCCAGCAGTTCCCTACTAGCGGGGGGGGCAGATACGCAGTATTTT
D: .; V: TRBV7-9; size: .; J: TRBJ1-1; CDR3: CASSPRDRTEAFF; DNA: TGTGCCAGCAGCCCCAGGGATCGCACTGAAGCTTTCTTT
D: .; V: TRBV13; size: .; J: TRBJ1-5; CDR3: CASSSRVEGPAGQPQHF; DNA: TGTGCCAGCAGCTCGAGGGTAGAGGGGCCGGCAGGTCAGCCCCAGCATTTT
D: .; V: TRBV27; size: once; J: TRBJ2-2; CDR3: CASSLRNTGELFF; DNA: TGTGCCAGCAGTCTCCGAAACACCGGGGAGCTGTTTTTT
D: .; V: TRBV2; size: .; J: TRBJ1-2; CDR3: CASRDRNGYTF; DNA: TGTGCCAGCAGGGACCGGAATGGCTACACCTTC
D: .; V: TRBV5-1; size: .; J: TRBJ1-3; CDR3: CASSESSSGNTIYF; DNA: TGCGCCAGCAGCGAAAGCAGCTCTGGAAACACCATATATTTT
D: TRBD2; V: TRBV27; size: .; J: TRBJ2-1; CDR3: CASSLLGGGSSYNEQFF; DNA: TGTGCCAGCAGTTTATTAGGTGGCGGGAGCTCCTACAATGAGCAGTTCTTC
D: .; V: TRBV5-1; size: .; J: TRBJ2-3; CDR3: CASSGTSTDTQYF; DNA: TGCGCCAGCAGCGGCACTAGTACAGATACGCAGTATTTT
D: .; V: TRBV19; size: few; J: TRBJ1-1; CDR3: CASSIARNEAFF; DNA: TGTGCCAGTAGTATAGCCCGGAATGAAGCTTTCTTT
D: TRBD1; V: TRBV28; size: .; J: TRBJ1-1; CDR3: CASKDRGLAEAFF; DNA: TGTGCCAGCAAGGACAGGGGGTTGGCTGAAGCTTTCTTT
D: .; V: TRBV7-9; size: .; J: TRBJ1-2; CDR3: CASSFGGEYGYTF; DNA: TGTGCCAGCAGCTTCGGGGGAGAATACGGCTACACCTTC
D: .; V: TRBV28; size: .; J: TRBJ1-5; CDR3: CASSYNQPQHF; DNA: TGTGCCAGCAGTTACAATCAGCCCCAGCATTTT
D: TRBD1; V: TRBV4-1; size: .; J: TRBJ1-5; CDR3: CASSQITGGNQPQHF; DNA: TGCGCCAGCAGCCAAATAACAGGGGGCAATCAGCCCCAGCATTTT
D: .; V: TRBV9; size: .; J: TRBJ2-1; CDR3: CASSVELGNEQFF; DNA: TGTGCCAGCAGCGTAGAACTAGGGAATGAGCAGTTCTTC
D: .; V: TRBV29-1; size: .; J: TRBJ2-3; CDR3: CSVEPEADTQYF; DNA: TGCAGCGTTGAACCCGAAGCGGATACGCAGTATTTT
D: .; V: TRBV5-8; size: .; J: TRBJ1-1; CDR3: CASSLGQTEAFF; DNA: TGTGCCAGCAGCCTAGGACAGACGGAAGCTTTCTTT
D: .; V: TRBV4-1; size: .; J: TRBJ1-5; CDR3: CASSPNAGYTQPQHF; DNA: TGCGCCAGCAGCCCCAATGCGGGGTACACTCAGCCCCAGCATTTT
D: TRBD1; V: TRBV7-9; size: .; J: TRBJ1-4; CDR3: CASSFQGAVDEKLFF; DNA: TGTGCCAGCAGTTTTCAGGGGGCGGTAGATGAAAAACTGTTTTTT
D: TRBD1; V: TRBV27; size: .; J: TRBJ1-1; CDR3: CASSLRDRANTEAFF; DNA: TGTGCCAGCAGTTTGCGGGACAGGGCTAACACTGAAGCTTTCTTT